This TCR beta chain was observed in a study of blood T cell repertoires in COVID-19. About the study: There were acute and convalescent COVID-19 samples, and they came from the United States, Italy and Spain.

The CDR3 spans 14 residues. The ends were cut back, 2 bases at V and 6 bases at J, with 12 bases in the middle. Germline values: CDR1 SNHLY, CDR2 FYNNEI. Per the authors' pipeline: Amplifying reference gene primers gave estimates of nucleated cell counts. Some clones are missing from TCRdb's copy, which holds only in-frame ones; the method was immunoSEQ multiplex PCR. V, J and clone size derive from that table, while D and trimming were established from the DNA sequence. The table has some 300,000 clones, over 80% seen once. This clonotype originated in a woman aged 45-59 years with active or convalescent COVID-19. The sample was peripheral blood. The V and J genes are TRBV2 and TRBJ2-3, with TRBD1 as a possible D gene (6 bases). This CDR3 reads CASSELEDSDTQYF. The CDR3 DNA is TGTGCCAGCAGTGAACTAGAGGACAGCGATACGCAGTATTTT.